Below, 7 T cell receptor beta chains from the same sample are listed, as sequenced in a study of OX40 agonist ivuxolimab in advanced cancers. TCRdb's copy holds only in-frame clones and misses some; the assay was immunoSEQ multiplex PCR. The sample includes about 60,000 clones, approximately 86% of them seen just once. The sample in question was CD4+ or CD8+ T cells sorted from blood, obtained in a trial of the OX40 agonist ivuxolimab. The receptors were sampled from an adult with an advanced solid tumor such as melanoma, head and neck, liver or kidney cancer.

V is TRBV27 and J is TRBJ1-5; D is perhaps TRBD1 (5 bases). The V and J ends lost 3 bases and 2 bases respectively, with 11 bases between them. Per germline, CDR1 MNHEY and CDR2 SMNVEV (reference sequence). This CDR3 region has 15 residues. As DNA, the CDR3 is TGTGCCAGCAGTTTTTCATGGGGGGGCAATCAGCCCCAGCATTTT. Its protein is CASSFSWGGNQPQHF.

This chain joins TRBV9 and TRBJ2-7; 7 nucleotides match TRBD2. J lost 2 bases, V lost 3 bases, and 8 bases had no gene match. Germline V gene sequence: CDR1 SGDLS, CDR2 YYNGEE. CDR3 length: 15 amino acids. CDR3 bases: TGTGCCAGCAGCGCTCGTGCGGGAGCCCCCTACGAGCAGTACTTC. It specifies CASSARAGAPYEQYF. Together with reference TRBV9 and TRBJ2-7, the CDR3 gives the full variable domain: DSGVTQTPKHLITATGQRVTLRCSPRSGDLSVYWYQQSLDQGLQFLIQYYNGEERAKGNILERFSAQQFPDLHSELNLSSLELGDSALYFCASSARAGAPYEQYFGPGTRLTVT.

The chain couples TRBV4-2 to TRBJ1-1, with TRBD1 matching over 12 bases. Germline V gene sequence: CDR1 LGHNA, CDR2 YNFKEQ. This CDR3 is 19 amino acids long. The trim removed 1 base at V and 2 bases at J, leaving 11 bases unmatched. CDR3 amino acids: CASSQVLARDRGLNTEAFF. The CDR3 DNA follows: TGTGCCAGCAGCCAAGTCCTAGCCCGGGACAGGGGGCTAAACACTGAAGCTTTCTTT.

The chain couples TRBV21-1 to TRBJ2-7; TRBD1, the table's D call, was not compared with the DNA. TRBV21-1 is a pseudogene locus. The CDR3 loop spans 19 amino acids. CDR3 bases: TGTGCCAGCAGCAAATGGGAAGGGACAGGGAACACGCCAACATGGGGGCAGTACTTC. It yields the protein CASSKWEGTGNTPTWGQYF.

This chain uses TRBV18 with TRBJ1-1, with 7 bases lining up with TRBD1. V lost 5 bases, J lost 0 bases, and 3 bases stayed unmatched. This CDR3 comprises 14 residues. Germline CDR1 reads KGHSH; CDR2 reads LQKENI. The CDR3 bases are TGTGCCAGCTCAACACAGGGGATGAACACTGAAGCTTTCTTT. It codes for CASSTQGMNTEAFF.

The J gene is TRBJ2-1, the V gene TRBV5-1; 8 bases line up with TRBD1. V lost 7 bases, J lost 3 bases, and 12 bases stayed unmatched. The CDR3 is 16 residues long. The germline V gene has CDR1 SGHRS and CDR2 YFSETQ. The CDR3 nucleotides read TGCGCCAGCTCCCGCTCGGACAGGGTCCTCTACAATGAGCAGTTCTTC. Protein product: CASSRSDRVLYNEQFF.

The chain employs TRBV28 and TRBJ1-5; perhaps TRBD1 as D (5 bases). Trimming removed 7 bases at V and 6 bases at J, with 22 bases between. CDR1 and CDR2 from the germline V gene are MDHEN and SYDVKM. There are 16 residues in the CDR3. The CDR3 DNA sequence: TGTGCCAGCATCCTTACGGGGAGGGGAGAAGGTCAGCCCCAGCATTTT. As protein: CASILTGRGEGQPQHF.